Listed here is a single T cell receptor beta chain. Its specificity is not known. CDR1 SGHNT and CDR2 YYREEE come from the germline V gene (reference sequence). The CDR3 covers 17 residues. With 0 bases removed from V and 3 bases from J, the gap between germline ends came to 16 bases. The PCR employed 60 Vbeta primers together with 13 Jbeta primers. Clones were read by immunoSEQ multiplex PCR, and TCRdb kept only the in-frame ones, dropping some. The sample holds about 100,000 clones, about 80% seen once. Each of the donors was a healthy bone marrow donor. This sample was taken from a study of cytomegalovirus exposure and HLA in healthy donors. Whole-study findings and limits: In a later analysis, donors in an Asian-associated ancestry cluster reportedly had fewer N-insertions in productive TCRs than the cohort mean. Presence/absence analyses treated sequencing depth as roughly uniform across donors. Earlier results showed most TCR beta V segments being productive about 87% or about 30% of the time.

The source is a man aged 35-49 years in good health and CMV-seronegative. The sequencing input was PBMCs. The chain employs TRBV5-4 and TRBJ1-3; tentative D call: TRBD1 (5 bases). The CDR3 bases are TGTGCCAGCAGCTTGGCCCGGGGGACTAGGAGTGGAAACACCATATATTTT. It translates to CASSLARGTRSGNTIYF.